These T cell receptor beta chains were read from a single sample in a study of blood T cell repertoires in COVID-19. The repertoire was sequenced with immunoSEQ multiplex PCR; TCRdb's copy has only in-frame clones and lacks some. In the table there are roughly 49,000 clones, about 89% of which are singletons. The sequencing input was peripheral blood. The receptors were sampled from a human donor in a cohort sampled during active COVID-19. The CDR3 runs from the conserved cysteine through the conserved F or W. D genes are given only for firm matches. Size values are once, few and many counts, or a class for expanded clones, and some rows have none.

D gene | J gene | clone size | V gene | CDR3 DNA | CDR3 protein
TRBD2 | TRBJ2-1 | once | TRBV7-9 | TGTGCCAGCAGCCCGGCTAGCGGGGGATACAATGAGCAGTTCTTC | CASSPASGGYNEQFF
. | TRBJ1-2 | few | TRBV5-1 | TGCGCCAGCACCCGGAGGGCCCCAGGGTTGCCCTCTAACTATGGCTACACCTTC | CASTRRAPGLPSNYGYTF
TRBD2 | TRBJ2-5 | . | TRBV7-2 | TGTGCCAGCAGGACTAGCGGGGGACAAGAGACCCAGTACTTC | CASRTSGGQETQYF
. | TRBJ2-2 | . | TRBV7-6 | TGTGCCAGCAGCTCAACAGGGCTACCGCCGAACACCGGGGAGCTGTTTTTT | CASSSTGLPPNTGELFF
. | TRBJ1-2 | . | TRBV18 | TGTGCCAGCTCACCAGAGAACTATGGCTACACCTTC | CASSPENYGYTF
. | TRBJ2-1 | . | TRBV6-6 | TGTGCCAGCGGAAGGACAGCCGGCGAGCAGTTCTTC | CASGRTAGEQFF
. | TRBJ1-2 | . | TRBV24-1 | TGTGCCACCAGCAGTCCCGGGGTCCCGGCTGGCTACACCTTC | CATSSPGVPAGYTF
. | TRBJ2-1 | . | TRBV27 | TGTGCCAGCAGTTCCATGGCGGGGGCTACCTACAATGAGCAGTTCTTC | CASSSMAGATYNEQFF
TRBD1 | TRBJ2-1 | . | TRBV10-3 | TGTGCCATCAGTGCCGACAGGGCCTCCTACAATGAGCAGTTCTTC | CAISADRASYNEQFF
. | TRBJ2-5 | . | TRBV7-8 | TGTGCCAGCAGCTTAGTGGGGGGGCGAGAGACCCAGTACTTC | CASSLVGGRETQYF
TRBD1 | TRBJ1-1 | . | TRBV19 | TGTGCCACCCCCAGACAGGGGGCCGAGGGACCAATGAACACTGAAGCTTTCTTT | CATPRQGAEGPMNTEAFF
. | TRBJ2-7 | . | TRBV19 | TGTGCCAGTAGTCTGCCGGGTGACTCCTACGAGCAGTACTTC | CASSLPGDSYEQYF
. | TRBJ2-5 | . | TRBV18 | TGTGCCAGCTCGATCAGGGCAGGGCCCCAAGAGACCCAGTACTTC | CASSIRAGPQETQYF
. | TRBJ2-5 | . | TRBV7-2 | TGTGCCAGCAGCGCGGGACAGATAGAGACCCAGTACTTC | CASSAGQIETQYF
. | TRBJ2-1 | . | TRBV10-2 | TGCGCCAGCAGTGAGTCTAACACGGGGGACCGCTCCTACAATGAGCAGTTCTTC | CASSESNTGDRSYNEQFF
. | TRBJ2-1 | . | TRBV5-1 | TGCGCCAGCACCCGGGCGGGGGCGGTGGACAATGAGCAGTTCTTC | CASTRAGAVDNEQFF
. | TRBJ2-6 | . | TRBV3-1/TRBV3-2 | TGTGCCAGCAGCCAAGCTAGCGCCCTATCTGGGGCCAACGTCCTGACTTTC | CASSQASALSGANVLTF
. | TRBJ1-2 | . | TRBV7-2 | TGTGCCAGCAGCTCACAGGGTTGGGGCTACACCTTC | CASSSQGWGYTF
. | TRBJ2-7 | . | TRBV30 | TGTGCCTGGAGTGTACTTTCCGATAAGCAGTACTTC | CAWSVLSDKQYF
. | TRBJ2-5 | . | TRBV19 | TGTGCCAGTAGCCTAGTGCTCCAGGGGTATGAGACCCAGTACTTC | CASSLVLQGYETQYF
TRBD2 | TRBJ2-1 | . | TRBV6-4 | TGTGCCAGGACCCGACTAGCGGGGCAGTACAATGAGCAGTTCTTC | CARTRLAGQYNEQFF
TRBD1 | TRBJ1-4 | . | TRBV19 | TGTGCCAGTTCGGACAGGGCCCCCAGAGAAGATAATGAAAAACTGTTTTTT | CASSDRAPREDNEKLFF
. | TRBJ2-5 | . | TRBV6-2/TRBV6-3 | TGTGCCAGCAGTGGGGGACTGCTCCAAGAGACCCAGTACTTC | CASSGGLLQETQYF
TRBD2 | TRBJ2-5 | . | TRBV7-2 | TGTGCCAGCAGCTTAGGGGGGACTAGCGTTTGGGAGACCCAGTACTTC | CASSLGGTSVWETQYF
. | TRBJ1-1 | few | TRBV9 | TGTGCCAGCAGCCGCAGACAGGATCGGGCTGAAGCTTTCTTT | CASSRRQDRAEAFF
TRBD2 | TRBJ2-2 | . | TRBV28 | TGTGCCAGCAATCTTAGCGGGAGCGGCGGGGAGCTGTTTTTT | CASNLSGSGGELFF
. | TRBJ1-1 | . | TRBV18 | TGTGCCAGCTCAGCCCAGGGTGGAGCTGAAGCTTTCTTT | CASSAQGGAEAFF
TRBD1 | TRBJ1-5 | . | TRBV7-3 | TGTGCCAGCAGCTTTGAAGGACAGGGGATTGGAAGCAATCAGCCCCAGCATTTT | CASSFEGQGIGSNQPQHF
TRBD1 | TRBJ2-3 | . | TRBV5-1 | TGCGCCAGCAGCTTCGGACAGGGGGCGACAGATACGCAGTATTTT | CASSFGQGATDTQYF
. | TRBJ2-1 | . | TRBV27 | TGTGCCAGCAGTTTATCTCTGTACAATGAGCAGTTCTTC | CASSLSLYNEQFF
TRBD2 | TRBJ2-1 | . | TRBV7-3 | TGTGCCAGCAGCCCCAGGGTAGCGGGGGGAAATGAGCAGTTCTTC | CASSPRVAGGNEQFF
. | TRBJ2-1 | . | TRBV30 | TGTGCCTCAACGCGGCTAGTGGTCTCCAATGAGCAGTTCTTC | CASTRLVVSNEQFF
TRBD2 | TRBJ2-1 | . | TRBV11-2 | TGTGCCAGCAGCTTAGAGGGACTAGCCAATGAGCAGTTCTTC | CASSLEGLANEQFF
. | TRBJ1-4 | . | TRBV5-6 | TGTGCCAGCAGCTTGGCGGGGGGCGCGGGTGAAAAACTGTTTTTT | CASSLAGGAGEKLFF
TRBD1 | TRBJ2-4 | . | TRBV30 | TGTGCCTGGAGTGGAGGGGGCGCGGCCAAAAACATTCAGTACTTC | CAWSGGGAAKNIQYF
TRBD1 | TRBJ1-1 | . | TRBV6-5 | TGTGCCAGCAGGGTTGGGACAGGGGTAGAGGCTTTCTTT | CASRVGTGVEAFF
. | TRBJ1-6 | once | TRBV27 | TGTGCCAGCAGTTCACCAGTCAGGAATTCACCCCTCCACTTT | CASSSPVRNSPLHF
TRBD2 | TRBJ2-1 | . | TRBV2 | TGTGCCACCAGGAGCGGGGAGAGGAATGAGCAGTTCTTC | CATRSGERNEQFF
. | TRBJ1-4 | . | TRBV19 | TGTGCCAGTAAGAGGAGGGGAGGGGATAATGAAAAACTGTTTTTT | CASKRRGGDNEKLFF
TRBD2 | TRBJ2-3 | . | TRBV15 | TGTGCCACCAGCAGAGGACTAGCGGGAGGGGAAGATACGCAGTATTTT | CATSRGLAGGEDTQYF
TRBD1 | TRBJ2-7 | . | TRBV19 | TGTGCCACCGCCGGGACAGGCTTAGGGGAGCAGTACTTC | CATAGTGLGEQYF